This T cell receptor beta chain originates from a study of identical twins. The cDNA had a unique molecular identifier and a template-switch universal primer site. TCRdb ran MiXCR on the 5' RACE reads and lists one entry per CDR3 protein. The table records 1.5 million to 2 million distinct CDR3 sequences, about 32% of them present only once. Findings and caveats of the study: Fewer insertions were carried by abundant cord blood beta clonotypes, but none was seen in memory repertoires. When twins shared out-of-frame alpha sequences, those sequences had excess low generation probability.

In every case, the donor was a healthy Caucasian. The germline V gene has CDR1 SQVTM and CDR2 ANQGSEA. This CDR3 is built from 12 residues. The V end lost 3 bases, the J end lost 7 bases, and 12 bases lay between the germline ends. Turning to this clonotype: Antigen unknown.

This rearrangement joins TRBV29-1 to TRBJ1-1, with unresolved D. The sample consisted of cord blood. The sequence was collected from a newborn girl in good health. CDR3 amino acids: CSVESPRDEAFF. CDR3 nucleotides: TGCAGCGTTGAGTCTCCAAGGGATGAAGCTTTCTTT.